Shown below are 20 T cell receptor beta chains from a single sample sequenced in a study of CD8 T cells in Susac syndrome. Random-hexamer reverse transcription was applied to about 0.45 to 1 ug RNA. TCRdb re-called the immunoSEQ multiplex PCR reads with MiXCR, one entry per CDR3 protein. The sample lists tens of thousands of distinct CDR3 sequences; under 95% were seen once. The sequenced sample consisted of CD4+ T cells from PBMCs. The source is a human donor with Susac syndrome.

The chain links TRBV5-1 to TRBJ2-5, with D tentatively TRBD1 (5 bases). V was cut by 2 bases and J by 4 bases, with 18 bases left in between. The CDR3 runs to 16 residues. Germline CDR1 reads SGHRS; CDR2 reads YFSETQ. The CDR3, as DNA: TGCGCCAGCAGCTTTCCAGGGTTCCCCGTCTCAGAGACCCAGTACTTC. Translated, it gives CASSFPGFPVSETQYF.

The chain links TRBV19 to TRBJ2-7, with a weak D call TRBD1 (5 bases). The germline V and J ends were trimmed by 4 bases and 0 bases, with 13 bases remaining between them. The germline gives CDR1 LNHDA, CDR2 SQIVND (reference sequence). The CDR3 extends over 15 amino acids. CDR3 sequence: CASSSRVAGSYEQYF. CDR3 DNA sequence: TGTGCCAGTAGTAGCAGGGTCGCTGGCTCCTACGAGCAGTACTTC.

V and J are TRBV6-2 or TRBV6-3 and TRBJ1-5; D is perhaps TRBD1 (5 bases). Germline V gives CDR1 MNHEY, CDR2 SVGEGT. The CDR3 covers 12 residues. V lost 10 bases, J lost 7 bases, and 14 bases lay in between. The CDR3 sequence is CANLIRAQPQHF. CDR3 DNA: TGTGCCAACCTTATCAGGGCCCAGCCCCAGCATTTT.

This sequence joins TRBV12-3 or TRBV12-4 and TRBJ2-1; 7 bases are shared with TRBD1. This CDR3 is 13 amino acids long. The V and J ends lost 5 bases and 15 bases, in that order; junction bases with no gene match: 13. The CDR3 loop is CASSPRNRTGGFF. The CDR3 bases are TGTGCCAGCAGTCCCCGAAATCGGACAGGAGGGTTCTTC.

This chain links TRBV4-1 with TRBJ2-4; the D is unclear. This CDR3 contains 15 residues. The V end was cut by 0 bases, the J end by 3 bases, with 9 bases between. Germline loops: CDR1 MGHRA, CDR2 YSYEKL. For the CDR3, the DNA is TGCGCCAGCAGCCAAGAAGGCTACGGCAAAAACATTCAGTACTTC. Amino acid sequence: CASSQEGYGKNIQYF.

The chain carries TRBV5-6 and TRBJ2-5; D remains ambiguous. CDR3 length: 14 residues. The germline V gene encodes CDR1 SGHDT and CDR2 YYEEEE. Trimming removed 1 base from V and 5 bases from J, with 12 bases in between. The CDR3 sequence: CASSLYAAPETQYF. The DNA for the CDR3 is TGTGCCAGCAGCTTGTACGCCGCCCCGGAGACCCAGTACTTC. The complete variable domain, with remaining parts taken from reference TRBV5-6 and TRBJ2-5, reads DAGVTQSPTHLIKTRGQQVTLRCSPKSGHDTVSWYQQALGQGPQFIFQYYEEEERQRGNFPDRFSGHQFPNYSSELNVNALLLGDSALYLCASSLYAAPETQYFGPGTRLLVL.

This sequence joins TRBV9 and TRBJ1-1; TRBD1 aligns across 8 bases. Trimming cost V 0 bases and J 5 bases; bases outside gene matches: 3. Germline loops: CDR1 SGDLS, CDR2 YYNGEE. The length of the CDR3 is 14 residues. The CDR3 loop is CASSVGDRGTEAFF. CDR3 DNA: TGTGCCAGCAGCGTAGGTGACAGGGGTACTGAAGCTTTCTTT.

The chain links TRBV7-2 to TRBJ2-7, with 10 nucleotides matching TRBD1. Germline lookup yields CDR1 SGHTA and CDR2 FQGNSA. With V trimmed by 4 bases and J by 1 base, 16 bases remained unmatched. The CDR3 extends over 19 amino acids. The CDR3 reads CASSSPLPGQGRGSYEQYF. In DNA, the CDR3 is TGTGCCAGCAGCTCCCCGCTACCGGGACAGGGGCGAGGGTCCTACGAGCAGTACTTC.

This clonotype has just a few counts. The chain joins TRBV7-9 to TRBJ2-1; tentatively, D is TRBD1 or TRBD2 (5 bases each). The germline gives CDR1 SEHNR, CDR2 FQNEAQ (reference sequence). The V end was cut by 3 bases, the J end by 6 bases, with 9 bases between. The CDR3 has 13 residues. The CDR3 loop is CASSFVGANEQFF. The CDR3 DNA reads TGTGCCAGCAGCTTCGTCGGGGCCAATGAGCAGTTCTTC.

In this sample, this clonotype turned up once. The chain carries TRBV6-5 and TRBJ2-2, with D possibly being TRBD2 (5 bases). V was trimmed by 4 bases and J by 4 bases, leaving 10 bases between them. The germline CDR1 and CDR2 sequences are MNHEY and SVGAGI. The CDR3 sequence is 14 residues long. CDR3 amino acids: CASSSTSSTGELFF. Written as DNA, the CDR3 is TGTGCCAGCAGTTCTACTAGTAGCACCGGGGAGCTGTTTTTT.

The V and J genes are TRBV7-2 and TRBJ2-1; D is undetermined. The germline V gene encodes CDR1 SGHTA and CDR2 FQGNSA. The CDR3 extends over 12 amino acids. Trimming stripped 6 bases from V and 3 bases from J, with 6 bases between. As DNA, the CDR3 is TGTGCCAGCAGTAGGGTCTACAATGAGCAGTTCTTC. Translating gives CASSRVYNEQFF.

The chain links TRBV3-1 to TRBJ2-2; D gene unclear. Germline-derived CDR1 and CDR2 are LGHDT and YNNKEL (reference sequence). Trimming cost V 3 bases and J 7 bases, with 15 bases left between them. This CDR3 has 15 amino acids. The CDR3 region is CASSHGLGSGGELFF. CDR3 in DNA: TGTGCCAGCAGCCACGGCCTGGGATCCGGCGGGGAGCTGTTTTTT.

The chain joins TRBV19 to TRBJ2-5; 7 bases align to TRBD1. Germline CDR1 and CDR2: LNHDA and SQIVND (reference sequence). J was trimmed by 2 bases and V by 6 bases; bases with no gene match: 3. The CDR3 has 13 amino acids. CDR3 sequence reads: CASRKTGQETQYF. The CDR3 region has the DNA TGTGCCAGTAGGAAGACAGGGCAAGAGACCCAGTACTTC.

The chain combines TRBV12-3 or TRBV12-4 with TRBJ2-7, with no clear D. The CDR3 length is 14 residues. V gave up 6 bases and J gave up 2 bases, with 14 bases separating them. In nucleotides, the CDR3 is TGTGCCAGCAGCCAACTGGGCATGGCCTACGAGCAGTACTTC. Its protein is CASSQLGMAYEQYF.

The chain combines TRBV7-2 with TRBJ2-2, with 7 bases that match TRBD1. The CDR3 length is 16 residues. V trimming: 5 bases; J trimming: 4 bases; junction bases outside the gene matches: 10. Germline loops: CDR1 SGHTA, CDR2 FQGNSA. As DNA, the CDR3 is TGTGCCAGCAGCACCCGACAGGGATTGAGCACCGGGGAGCTGTTTTTT. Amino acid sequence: CASSTRQGLSTGELFF.

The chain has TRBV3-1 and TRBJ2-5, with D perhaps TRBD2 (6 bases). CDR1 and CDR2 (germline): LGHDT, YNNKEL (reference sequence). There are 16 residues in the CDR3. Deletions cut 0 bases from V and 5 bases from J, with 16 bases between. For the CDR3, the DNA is TGTGCCAGCAGCCAAGAGGGCTGGGGAGGAGGGGAGACCCAGTACTTC. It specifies CASSQEGWGGGETQYF.

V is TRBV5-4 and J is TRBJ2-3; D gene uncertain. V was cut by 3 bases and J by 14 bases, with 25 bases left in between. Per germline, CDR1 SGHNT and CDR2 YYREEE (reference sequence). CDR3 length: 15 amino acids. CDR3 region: CASSSGTRLVRPPYF. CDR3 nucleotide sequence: TGTGCCAGCAGCTCGGGCACACGCTTAGTAAGACCCCCGTATTTT. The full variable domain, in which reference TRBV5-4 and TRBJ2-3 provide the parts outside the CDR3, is ETGVTQSPTHLIKTRGQQVTLRCSSQSGHNTVSWYQQALGQGPQFIFQYYREEENGRGNFPPRFSGLQFPNYSSELNVNALELDDSALYLCASSSGTRLVRPPYFGPGTRLTVL.

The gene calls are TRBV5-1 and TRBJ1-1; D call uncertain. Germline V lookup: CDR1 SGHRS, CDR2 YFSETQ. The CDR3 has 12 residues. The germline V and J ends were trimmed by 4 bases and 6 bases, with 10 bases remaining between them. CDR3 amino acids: CASSAAGPEAFF. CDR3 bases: TGCGCCAGCAGCGCAGCAGGCCCTGAAGCTTTCTTT.

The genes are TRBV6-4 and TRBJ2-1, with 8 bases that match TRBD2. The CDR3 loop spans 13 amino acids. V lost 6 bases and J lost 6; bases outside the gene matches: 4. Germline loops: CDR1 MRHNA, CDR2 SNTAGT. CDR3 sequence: CASRSGGGNEQFF. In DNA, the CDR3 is TGTGCCAGCAGGTCCGGGGGGGGCAATGAGCAGTTCTTC.

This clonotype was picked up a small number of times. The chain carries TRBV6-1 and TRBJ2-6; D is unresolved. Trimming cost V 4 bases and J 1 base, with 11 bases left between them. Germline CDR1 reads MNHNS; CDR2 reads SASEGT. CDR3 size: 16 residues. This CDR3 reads CASSAPRGSGANVLTF. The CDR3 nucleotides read TGTGCCAGCAGTGCCCCCCGTGGGTCTGGGGCCAACGTCCTGACTTTC.